This TCR beta chain was sequenced for a study of T cell responses to AZD1222 COVID-19 vaccine. Whole-study results and caveats: Epitopes outside B.1.351 and B.1.1.7 mutated regions reportedly drew nearly half of spike TCRs. Just five or six AZD1222 recipients were seropositive at baseline. Clonal diversity was possibly underestimated; the donors were predominantly white British and more often female.

As regards this clone: Its antigen remains unidentified.

The protocol was immunoSEQ multiplex PCR, while the TCRdb copy is restricted to in-frame clones and leaves out a portion. The sample holds about 120,000 clones, around 90% seen once. The V gene end was trimmed by 3 bases and the J gene end by 7 bases; junction bases not matched to a gene: 9. The CDR3 runs to 15 residues. Germline CDR1 and CDR2: SGHRS and YFSETQ. Second-dose timings of about 4 or about 12 weeks were pooled. Material: peripheral blood, obtained 28 days after the second AZD1222 dose. This TCR was sampled from an adult who received the AZD1222 COVID-19 vaccine. The V gene is TRBV5-1, the J gene TRBJ2-7; 11 bases match TRBD1. In DNA form, the CDR3 reads TGCGCCAGCAGCTGGGGGACAGGGGGTGGCTCGGAGCAGTACTTC. It encodes CASSWGTGGGSEQYF.